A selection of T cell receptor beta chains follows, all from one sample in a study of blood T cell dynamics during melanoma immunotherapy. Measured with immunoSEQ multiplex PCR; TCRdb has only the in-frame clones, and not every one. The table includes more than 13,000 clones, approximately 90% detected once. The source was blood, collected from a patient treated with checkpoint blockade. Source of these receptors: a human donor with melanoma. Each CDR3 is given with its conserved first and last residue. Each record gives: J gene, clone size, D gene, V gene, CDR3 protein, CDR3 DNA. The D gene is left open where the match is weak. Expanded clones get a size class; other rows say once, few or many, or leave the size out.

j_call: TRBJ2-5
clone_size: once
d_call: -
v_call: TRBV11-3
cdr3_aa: CASSLAHSGETQYF
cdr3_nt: TGTGCCAGCAGCTTAGCTCATTCCGGCGAGACCCAGTACTTC

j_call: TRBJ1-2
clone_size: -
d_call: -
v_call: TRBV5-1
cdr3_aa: CASRTVSNYGYTF
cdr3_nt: TGCGCCAGCCGGACAGTATCTAACTATGGCTACACCTTC

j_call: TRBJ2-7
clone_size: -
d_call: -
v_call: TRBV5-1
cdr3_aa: CASSPSPSREQYF
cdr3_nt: TGCGCCAGCAGCCCCTCCCCCTCTCGCGAGCAGTACTTC

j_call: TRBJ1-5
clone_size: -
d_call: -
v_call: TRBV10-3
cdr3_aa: CAISESTSGRDQPQHF
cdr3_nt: TGTGCCATCAGTGAGTCGACGAGCGGCAGGGATCAGCCCCAGCATTTT

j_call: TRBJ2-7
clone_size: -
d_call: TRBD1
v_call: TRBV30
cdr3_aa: CAWKQDRTGREQYF
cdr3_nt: TGTGCCTGGAAACAGGATCGGACAGGTAGGGAGCAGTACTTC

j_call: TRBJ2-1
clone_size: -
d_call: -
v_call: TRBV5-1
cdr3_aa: CASSLPNPYNEQFF
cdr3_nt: TGCGCCAGCAGCTTACCAAATCCCTACAATGAGCAGTTCTTC

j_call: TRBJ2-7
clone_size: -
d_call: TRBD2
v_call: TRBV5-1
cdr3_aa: CASSYGLAGSYEQYF
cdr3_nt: TGCGCCAGCAGCTACGGACTAGCGGGGTCCTACGAGCAGTACTTC

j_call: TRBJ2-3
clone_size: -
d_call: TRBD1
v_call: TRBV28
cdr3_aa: CASSLRAAGGIDTQYF
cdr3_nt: TGTGCCAGCAGTTTAAGGGCGGCAGGGGGCATAGATACGCAGTATTTT

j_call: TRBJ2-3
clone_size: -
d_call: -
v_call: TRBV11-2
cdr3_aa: CASSRGQVSTDTQYF
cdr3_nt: TGTGCCAGCAGCCGGGGGCAGGTTAGCACAGATACGCAGTATTTT

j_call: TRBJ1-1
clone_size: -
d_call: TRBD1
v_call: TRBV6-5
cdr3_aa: CASSNWGTANTEAFF
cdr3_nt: TGTGCCAGCAGTAACTGGGGGACAGCGAACACTGAAGCTTTCTTT

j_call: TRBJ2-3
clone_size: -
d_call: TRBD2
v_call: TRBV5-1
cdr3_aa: CASSAGTSGADTQYF
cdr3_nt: TGCGCCAGCAGCGCCGGGACTAGCGGCGCAGATACGCAGTATTTT

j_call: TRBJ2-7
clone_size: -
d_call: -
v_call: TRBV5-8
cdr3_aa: CASSLVRREQYF
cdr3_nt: TGTGCCAGCAGCTTGGTCCGTAGGGAGCAGTACTTC

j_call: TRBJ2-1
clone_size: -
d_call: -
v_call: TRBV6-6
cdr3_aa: CASSYSRGGGNEQFF
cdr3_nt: TGTGCCAGCAGTTACTCGAGAGGTGGGGGGAATGAGCAGTTCTTC

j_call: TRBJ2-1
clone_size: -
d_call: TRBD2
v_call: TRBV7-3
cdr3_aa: CASSHGGDLYNEQFF
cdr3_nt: TGTGCCAGCAGCCACGGGGGGGATTTGTACAATGAGCAGTTCTTC

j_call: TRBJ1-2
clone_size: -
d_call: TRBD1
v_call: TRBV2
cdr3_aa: CASSPTGGRIYGYTF
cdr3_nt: TGTGCCAGCAGTCCTACAGGGGGCCGGATCTATGGCTACACCTTC

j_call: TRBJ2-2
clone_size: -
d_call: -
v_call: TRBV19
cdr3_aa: CASSIMGATGELFF
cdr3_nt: TGTGCCAGTAGTATAATGGGGGCGACGGGGGAGCTGTTTTTT

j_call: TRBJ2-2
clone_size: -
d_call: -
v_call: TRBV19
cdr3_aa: CASSIGETWRSGTGELFF
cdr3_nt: TGTGCCAGTAGTATTGGGGAAACCTGGCGAAGTGGCACCGGGGAGCTGTTTTTT

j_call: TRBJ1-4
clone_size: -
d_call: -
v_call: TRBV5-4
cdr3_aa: CASSLDRGEKLFF
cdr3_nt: TGTGCCAGCAGCTTGGACCGGGGGGAAAAACTGTTTTTT